These 8 T cell receptor beta chains came from one sample sequenced in a study of Graves' ophthalmopathy and Graves' hyperthyroidism (dated by TCRdb to the late 2010s). The sequencer was an Illumina HiSeq 2000. For repertoire sequencing, the TCR beta CDR3 regions were amplified from RNA transcripts. A first-round RT-PCR used HTBI primers with the Qiagen OneStep RT-PCR kit, followed by a second-round multiplex PCR, size selection and purification. In-frame beta chains were kept once TCRdb had trimmed the public reads at Q25 with fastp and called clones with MiXCR. Duplicate CDR3 protein sequences are folded into a single record with the most common DNA and genes. This sample has about 210,000 distinct CDR3 sequences in its table, and approximately 29% of those were observed once. The ten largest clonotypes hold around 10% of the sample. Sequencing input: peripheral blood. Receptors were obtained from a man in his fifties with Graves' ophthalmopathy. Donor details come from another sample of the same person, matched by shared clones.

This clonotype was counted at least ten times. The chain carries TRBV11-2 and TRBJ2-5; D is possibly TRBD2 (6 bases). V dropped 0 bases and J dropped 11 bases, with 10 bases sitting between them. The CDR3 extends over 12 amino acids. CDR1 SGHAT and CDR2 FQNNGV come from the germline V gene. CDR3 bases: TGTGCCAGCAGCTTAGAAGGACTATATCAGTACTTC. It translates to CASSLEGLYQYF.

The chain is built from TRBV7-2 and TRBJ2-7; a weak D match, TRBD2 (5 bases). CDR1 SGHTA and CDR2 FQGNSA come from the germline V gene. The length of the CDR3 is 14 residues. The V end was cut by 5 bases, the J end by 2 bases, with 13 bases between. The CDR3 bases are TGTGCCAGCAGCCCAGGCGGGCGACCCTACGAGCAGTACTTC. Protein sequence: CASSPGGRPYEQYF.

This clonotype has just one count. The CDR3: CASSFFVSYEQYF. The CDR3 DNA is TGCGCCAGCAGCTTTTTTGTTTCGTACGAGCAGTACTTC. The V and J genes are TRBV5-1 and TRBJ2-7; D call uncertain. This CDR3 is 13 amino acids long. Germline V gene lookup returns CDR1 SGHRS and CDR2 YFSETQ. The V and J ends lost 2 bases and 4 bases respectively, with 10 bases between them.

In its sample, this clonotype was seen many times. The chain carries TRBV12-3 or TRBV12-4 and TRBJ1-1, with D perhaps TRBD1 (6 bases). This CDR3 contains 14 residues. V lost 6 bases and J lost 4, with 15 bases in between. DNA for the CDR3: TGTGCCAGCAGCGCCTCAGGACAGAGCACTGAAGCTTTCTTT. As protein: CASSASGQSTEAFF.

This clonotype was observed at least ten times. A junction end diverges from the germline sequence, so it may reflect a read error. The rearrangement uses TRBV20-1 and TRBJ2-5; D unclear. The CDR3 sequence is 12 residues long. The germline V gene encodes CDR1 DFQATT and CDR2 SNEGSKA (reference sequence). The CDR3 region is CSARVSQDTQYF. CDR3 DNA: TGCAGTGCTAGAGTTTCCCAAGACACCCAGTACTTC.

The table lists this clonotype with many counts. V gene TRBV11-2 combines with J gene TRBJ2-7, with 11 bases aligning to TRBD2. V trimming: 0 bases; J trimming: 0 bases; junction bases outside the gene matches: 7. This CDR3 spans 18 amino acids. Germline V gene lookup returns CDR1 SGHAT and CDR2 FQNNGV. CDR3 in DNA: TGTGCCAGCAGCTTAGAACGGGGGGGGACTAGCGGCTCCTACGAGCAGTACTTC. Protein: CASSLERGGTSGSYEQYF.

There are many counts of this clonotype. V and J are TRBV6-5 and TRBJ2-7, with 9 nucleotides matching TRBD1. V lost 1 base and J lost 0; bases outside the gene matches: 7. CDR3 length: 17 amino acids. Germline lookup yields CDR1 MNHEY and CDR2 SVGAGI. This chain's CDR3 is CASSYYPPGQGSYEQYF. The CDR3 DNA reads as TGTGCCAGCAGTTACTACCCCCCGGGACAGGGCTCCTACGAGCAGTACTTC.

This clonotype has at least ten counts. The chain combines TRBV12-3 or TRBV12-4 with TRBJ2-7; D might be TRBD2 (5 bases). V was clipped by 5 bases and J by 1 base, with 9 bases between them. This CDR3 spans 13 amino acids. The CDR3 here is CASSPSRSYEQYF. CDR3 coding DNA: TGTGCCAGCAGTCCTAGCCGTTCCTACGAGCAGTACTTC.